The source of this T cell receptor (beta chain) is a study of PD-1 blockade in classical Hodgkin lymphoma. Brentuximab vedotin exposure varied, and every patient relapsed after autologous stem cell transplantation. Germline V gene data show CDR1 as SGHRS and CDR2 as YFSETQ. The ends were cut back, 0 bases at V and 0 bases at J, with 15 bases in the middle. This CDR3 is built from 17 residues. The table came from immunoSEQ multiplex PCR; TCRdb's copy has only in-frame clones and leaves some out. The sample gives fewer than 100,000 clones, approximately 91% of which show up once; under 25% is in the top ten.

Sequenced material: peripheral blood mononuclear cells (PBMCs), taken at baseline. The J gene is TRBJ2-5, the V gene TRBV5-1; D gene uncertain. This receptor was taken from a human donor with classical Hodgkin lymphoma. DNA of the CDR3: TGCGCCAGCAGCTTGGCTATCCGGCAGGTGTACCAAGAGACCCAGTACTTC. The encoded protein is CASSLAIRQVYQETQYF. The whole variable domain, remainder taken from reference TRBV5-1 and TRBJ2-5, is KAGVTQTPRYLIKTRGQQVTLSCSPISGHRSVSWYQQTPGQGLQFLFEYFSETQRNKGNFPGRFSGRQFSNSRSEMNVSTLELGDSALYLCASSLAIRQVYQETQYFGPGTRLLVL.